Below, 21 T cell receptor beta chains from the same sample are listed, as sequenced in a study of blood T cell repertoires in COVID-19. The data were produced by immunoSEQ multiplex PCR, yet TCRdb's version contains in-frame clones alone and is incomplete. The sample includes about 170,000 clones, about 82% seen only once; the top ten take roughly 8.4%. The specimen was peripheral blood. The origin of the receptors is a woman older than 75 with COVID-19, enrolled during active disease.

The rearrangement links TRBV5-1 to TRBJ1-5; D is ambiguous. The CDR3 runs 16 residues. Looked up from germline, CDR1 is SGHRS and CDR2 is YFSETQ. Trimming shortened V by 0 bases and J by 7 bases, and 17 bases separated the two germline ends. The CDR3, as DNA: TGCGCCAGCAGCTTGGGTCAACCCCCTTGGAGACAGCCCCAGCATTTT. Translated, it gives CASSLGQPPWRQPQHF.

This rearrangement joins TRBV12-3 or TRBV12-4 to TRBJ2-5, with D possibly being TRBD1 (6 bases). V lost 8 bases and J lost 9, with 13 bases in between. The CDR3 loop spans 11 amino acids. For the CDR3, the DNA is TGTGCCAGCGGTACGGCAGGGGCCCAGTACTTC. It translates to CASGTAGAQYF.

This clone has just one count. V gene TRBV19 combines with J gene TRBJ1-2; D not resolved. V lost 5 bases, J lost 3 bases, and 7 bases lay in between. This CDR3 is built from 12 residues. Germline CDR1 is LNHDA and CDR2 is SQIVND (reference sequence). CDR3 DNA: TGTGCCAGTAGTGCCCGGGACTATGGCTACACCTTC. This translates into CASSARDYGYTF.

This chain connects TRBV5-1 to TRBJ2-6; D is ambiguous. The CDR3 spans 18 residues. Trimming took 3 bases from V and 0 from J, leaving 16 bases between them. The germline CDR1 and CDR2 sequences are SGHRS and YFSETQ. The CDR3 region is CASSSRTSSSSGANVLTF. For the CDR3, the DNA is TGCGCCAGCAGCTCCCGTACCAGTTCAAGCTCTGGGGCCAACGTCCTGACTTTC.

The chain employs TRBV6-1 and TRBJ2-1; 8 bases are a match to TRBD2. V lost 1 base to trimming and J lost 7 bases; unmatched junction nucleotides: 6. In germline, CDR1 is MNHNS, CDR2 SASEGT. The CDR3 totals 15 residues. In DNA, the CDR3 is TGTGCCAGCAGTGAAGGGGCGGGAGGCCAAAATGAGCAGTTCTTC. Translation gives CASSEGAGGQNEQFF.

V and J are TRBV21-1 and TRBJ2-3; no check of the table's D call, TRBD1, against the DNA was made. TRBV21-1 is classified as a pseudogene. The CDR3 runs to 16 residues. The CDR3 sequence: CASTPPLPHRGNTQYF. CDR3 in DNA: TGTGCCAGCACCCCTCCCCTACCCCACAGGGGAAATACGCAGTATTTT.

The chain recombines TRBV7-2 with TRBJ1-3; 8 bases match TRBD1. Germline V CDR1 and CDR2: SGHTA, FQGNSA. CDR3 size: 14 residues. The V gene end was trimmed by 5 bases and the J gene end by 6 bases; junction bases not matched to a gene: 6. CDR3 loop: CASSQDRGKNTIYF. The CDR3 bases are TGTGCCAGCAGCCAAGACAGGGGTAAAAACACCATATATTTT.

The rearrangement links TRBV7-2 to TRBJ1-5, with D perhaps matching TRBD1 (6 bases). The CDR3 is made up of 14 amino acids. V dropped 3 bases and J dropped 4 bases, with 10 bases sitting between them. Germline assignment: CDR1 SGHTA and CDR2 FQGNSA. CDR3 sequence reads: CASSFFTGNQPQHF. Written as DNA, the CDR3 is TGTGCCAGCAGCTTCTTTACAGGGAATCAGCCCCAGCATTTT.

CDR3 DNA sequence: TGTGCCAGCAGTGGAGCATATAATTCACCCCTCCACTTT. Translating it yields CASSGAYNSPLHF. This chain links TRBV27 with TRBJ1-6, with D uncertain. Looked up from germline, CDR1 is MNHEY and CDR2 is SMNVEV (reference sequence). Trimming stripped 5 bases from V and 4 bases from J, with 6 bases between. The CDR3 runs to 13 residues.

This clone was observed once. The V gene is TRBV18, the J gene TRBJ1-2; no reliable D call. The V gene's germline CDR1 is KGHSH and CDR2 LQKENI. The length of the CDR3 is 14 residues. The V end was cut by 3 bases, the J end by 6 bases, with 14 bases between. The chain's CDR3 is CASSPRGGQDGYTF. The CDR3 DNA is TGTGCCAGCTCACCCCGTGGAGGGCAGGATGGCTACACCTTC. Supplemented by reference TRBV18 and TRBJ1-2, the full variable domain reads NAGVMQNPRHLVRRRGQEARLRCSPMKGHSHVYWYRQLPEEGLKFMVYLQKENIIDESGMPKERFSAEFPKEGPSILRIQQVVRGDSAAYFCASSPRGGQDGYTFGSGTRLTVV.

This clone came up many times. The chain uses TRBV6-5 and TRBJ1-5, with 8 bases identical to TRBD1. V shed 7 bases, J shed 6 bases, and the junction held 5 bases outside the gene matches. This CDR3 is 13 amino acids long. Germline values: CDR1 MNHEY, CDR2 SVGAGI. CDR3 sequence: CASTTGQGQPQHF. CDR3 coding DNA: TGTGCCAGCACCACCGGACAGGGTCAGCCCCAGCATTTT.

The chain's CDR3 is CASSSTQGAYTEAFF. Written as DNA, the CDR3 is TGTGCCAGCAGCTCTACCCAGGGGGCCTACACTGAAGCTTTCTTT. This sequence joins TRBV5-4 and TRBJ1-1, with 8 bases matching TRBD1. Germline loops: CDR1 SGHNT, CDR2 YYREEE (reference sequence). The ends lost 3 bases at V and 3 bases at J; junction bases unmatched: 7. The CDR3 spans 15 residues.

The chain carries TRBV5-6 and TRBJ2-5, with TRBD1 matching over 10 bases. Germline V gene lookup returns CDR1 SGHDT and CDR2 YYEEEE. The V segment lost 3 bases and the J segment 5 bases; nucleotides outside the gene matches: 7. CDR3 length equals 15 residues. The CDR3: CASSSATGGMETQYF. Written as DNA, the CDR3 is TGTGCCAGCAGCTCAGCGACAGGGGGCATGGAGACCCAGTACTTC.

The CDR3 protein is CASKHRGPPSDTQYF. CDR3 nucleotides: TGTGCCAGTAAACACAGGGGGCCTCCCTCGGATACGCAGTATTTT. The V gene is TRBV2, the J gene TRBJ2-3; 9 positions match TRBD1. The CDR3 extends over 15 amino acids. The germline V gene has CDR1 SNHLY and CDR2 FYNNEI. V shed 9 bases, J shed 6 bases, and the junction held 13 bases outside the gene matches.

The genes are TRBV5-1 and TRBJ2-2, with D possibly being TRBD1 (5 bases). CDR3 length: 14 amino acids. CDR1 is SGHRS and CDR2 is YFSETQ in the germline V gene. The V and J ends lost 0 bases and 5 bases respectively, with 8 bases between them. CDR3: CASSLGQTTGELFF. CDR3 DNA: TGCGCCAGCAGCTTGGGACAGACAACCGGGGAGCTGTTTTTT.

V gene TRBV28 combines with J gene TRBJ1-5; the D is unclear. This CDR3 has 15 amino acids. V was cut by 7 bases and J by 4 bases, with 17 bases left in between. CDR1 and CDR2 (germline): MDHEN, SYDVKM. Here the CDR3 DNA reads TGTGCCAGCAACAAGGGAGGAGAAGGAAATCAGCCCCAGCATTTT. Translating gives CASNKGGEGNQPQHF.

CDR3 DNA sequence: TGCGCCAGCAGCTTGTTCCCCGATCAGCCCCAGCATTTT. This gives the protein CASSLFPDQPQHF. This chain connects TRBV5-1 to TRBJ1-5; D gene ambiguous. V shed 1 base and J shed 5 bases, with 7 bases lying between them. This CDR3 region has 13 residues. CDR1 and CDR2 from the germline V gene are SGHRS and YFSETQ.

The genes are TRBV5-1 and TRBJ2-2; D might be TRBD1 (5 bases). With 0 bases removed from V and 4 bases from J, the gap between germline ends came to 10 bases. The CDR3 runs 15 residues. The V gene's germline CDR1 is SGHRS and CDR2 YFSETQ. CDR3 sequence reads: CASSLEGQGTGELFF. Written as DNA, the CDR3 is TGCGCCAGCAGCTTGGAAGGTCAGGGCACCGGGGAGCTGTTTTTT.

The CDR3 loop is CASSSQGAGNTGELFF. The CDR3 DNA is TGCGCCAGCAGCTCACAGGGGGCGGGGAACACCGGGGAGCTGTTTTTT. The rearrangement joins TRBV5-1 to TRBJ2-2; 9 bases are a match to TRBD1. V was clipped by 3 bases and J by 1 base; unmatched bases: 4. The germline gives CDR1 SGHRS, CDR2 YFSETQ. There are 16 residues in the CDR3.

The V call is TRBV9, the J call TRBJ2-7, with D maybe TRBD2 (5 bases). Looked up from germline, CDR1 is SGDLS and CDR2 is YYNGEE. The V gene lost 0 bases and the J gene lost 6 bases, with 16 bases spanning the gap. The length of the CDR3 is 15 residues. The chain's CDR3 is CASSVGGTQGGEQYF. The CDR3 bases are TGTGCCAGCAGCGTAGGAGGAACACAAGGAGGCGAGCAGTACTTC.

This chain links TRBV24-1 with TRBJ2-1; 9 bases line up with TRBD1. This CDR3 region has 16 residues. Germline CDR1 and CDR2: KGHDR and SFDVKD. V shed 3 bases, J shed 6 bases, and the junction held 8 bases outside the gene matches. The CDR3 sequence: CATSDPTLTGGNEQFF. The CDR3 DNA reads as TGTGCCACCAGTGATCCGACCCTGACAGGGGGCAATGAGCAGTTCTTC.